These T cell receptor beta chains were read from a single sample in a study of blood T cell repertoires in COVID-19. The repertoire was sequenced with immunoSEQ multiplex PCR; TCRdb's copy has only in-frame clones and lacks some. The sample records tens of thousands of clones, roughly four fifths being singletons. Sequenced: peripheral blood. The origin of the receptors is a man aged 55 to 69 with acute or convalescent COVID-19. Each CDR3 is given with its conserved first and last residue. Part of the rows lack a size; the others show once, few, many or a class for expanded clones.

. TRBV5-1 CASSPGGQLNTEAFF
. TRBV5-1 CASSLGQGREKLFF
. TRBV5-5 CASSLDLSGYTF
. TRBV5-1 CASSLREYLFGGTEAFF
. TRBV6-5 CASTPKRVGDSPLHF
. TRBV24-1 CATSDSGLAGPTSTDTQYF
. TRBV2 CASSGDSKFQETQYF
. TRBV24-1 CATRGTSGGHADTQYF
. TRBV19 CASSGGASNQPQHF
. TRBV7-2 CASSLSTVYGETQYF
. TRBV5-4 CASSPGQRVEAFF
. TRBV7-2 CASSLGQKVTDTQYF
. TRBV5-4 CASSFAAGGPGTGELFF
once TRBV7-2 CASSLATGGGGELFF
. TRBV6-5 CASSYREGESYTF
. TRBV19 CASNRGPMYGYTF
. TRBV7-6 CASSLALQGGSTGELFF